A selection of T cell receptor beta chains follows, all from one sample in a study of CD8 T cells in ankylosing spondylitis. Each CDR3 protein gets one entry after TCRdb re-called the 5' RACE reads with MiXCR. The sample lists roughly 170,000 distinct CDR3 sequences, just over 9.5% occurring once. Specimen: blood, either unsorted or a sorted T cell fraction (not recorded which). The receptors shown here come from a female donor with ankylosing spondylitis or in good health (not recorded which). CDR3s include the opening cysteine and the closing phenylalanine or tryptophan. Expanded clones get a size class; other rows say once, few or many, or leave the size out.

size: NA
V: TRBV3-1
J: TRBJ2-4
CDR3: CASSQVGQIEYF

size: many
V: TRBV7-2
J: TRBJ2-1
CDR3: CASSADATSGSEQFF

size: NA
V: TRBV7-2
J: TRBJ2-7
CDR3: CASSFYRTHEQYF

size: few
V: TRBV24-1
J: TRBJ2-1
CDR3: CATSDFRGNEQFF

size: NA
V: TRBV24-1
J: TRBJ2-1
CDR3: CATSRGNEQFF

size: NA
V: TRBV12-3/TRBV12-4
J: TRBJ1-2
CDR3: CASSLRRGGTNYGYTF

size: NA
V: TRBV6-5
J: TRBJ1-2
CDR3: CASRGDGYTF

size: few
V: TRBV20-1
J: TRBJ2-3
CDR3: CSARQGAGGPGLFF

size: NA
V: TRBV6-2/TRBV6-3
J: TRBJ2-1
CDR3: CASMLSGSEQFF

size: NA
V: TRBV27
J: TRBJ2-7
CDR3: CASSLQGSPYEQYF

size: few
V: TRBV4-1
J: TRBJ1-4
CDR3: CASSTVGGNEKLFF

size: NA
V: TRBV7-9
J: TRBJ2-3
CDR3: CASSSLIAGRTDTQYF

size: few
V: TRBV12-3/TRBV12-4
J: TRBJ1-1
CDR3: CASSRTNTEAFF

size: NA
V: TRBV7-9
J: TRBJ2-7
CDR3: CASSPGLAPHYEQYF

size: NA
V: TRBV4-2
J: TRBJ2-7
CDR3: CASSLAGGEEQYF

size: NA
V: TRBV27
J: TRBJ2-7
CDR3: CASSLMGQGLYEQYF

size: few
V: TRBV12-5
J: TRBJ2-2
CDR3: CASGSWGLAGGTNTGELFF

size: NA
V: TRBV15
J: TRBJ1-1
CDR3: CATSKERTAPAEAFF

size: NA
V: TRBV14
J: TRBJ2-7
CDR3: CASSQRDSSFSYEQYF

size: many
V: TRBV20-1
J: TRBJ2-3
CDR3: CSARDMGQGWADTQYF

size: few
V: TRBV29-1
J: TRBJ1-2
CDR3: CSVEWRAYYGYTF

size: many
V: TRBV7-2
J: TRBJ1-3
CDR3: CASSPGNTIYF

size: NA
V: TRBV29-1
J: TRBJ2-3
CDR3: CSVVGLQRAGTDTQYF

size: few
V: TRBV10-3
J: TRBJ1-2
CDR3: CATRTAWGYTF

size: many
V: TRBV5-1
J: TRBJ2-1
CDR3: CASSGLGLAEYNEQFF

size: few
V: TRBV30
J: TRBJ1-1
CDR3: CAWSDGVPGTEAFF

size: NA
V: TRBV28
J: TRBJ1-3
CDR3: CASLGRHSGNTIYF

size: NA
V: TRBV7-2
J: TRBJ2-3
CDR3: CASSSFPVDTQYF

size: few
V: TRBV3-1
J: TRBJ2-7
CDR3: CASSPSPSLEQYF

size: NA
V: TRBV7-6
J: TRBJ2-3
CDR3: CTSSLAGGVTDTQYF

size: NA
V: TRBV20-1
J: TRBJ1-1
CDR3: CSAWGLMNTEAFF

size: NA
V: TRBV3-1
J: TRBJ1-2
CDR3: CASSQVFRRSRRGYTF

size: NA
V: TRBV28
J: TRBJ2-5
CDR3: CASSFLLKETQYF

size: many
V: TRBV27
J: TRBJ2-7
CDR3: CASSFSSGRPHEQYF

size: NA
V: TRBV7-7
J: TRBJ2-1
CDR3: CASSLNLGANEQFF

size: few
V: TRBV20-1
J: TRBJ2-7
CDR3: CSARDPTTGTYEQYF

size: few
V: TRBV27
J: TRBJ2-1
CDR3: CASFRDSLFNEQFF

size: NA
V: TRBV27
J: TRBJ2-7
CDR3: CASSPQGDEQYF

size: NA
V: TRBV6-6
J: TRBJ1-1
CDR3: CASSRRGPTEAFF

size: few
V: TRBV20-1
J: TRBJ2-5
CDR3: CSAPSLEETQYF

size: many
V: TRBV24-1
J: TRBJ1-5
CDR3: CATSEGRGQPQHF

size: few
V: TRBV11-3
J: TRBJ2-1
CDR3: CASSLGSGTGGNEQFF

size: once
V: TRBV4-3
J: TRBJ1-1
CDR3: CASSQGCWTGDGAEAFF

size: NA
V: TRBV6-5
J: TRBJ1-2
CDR3: CASRYGQSYGYTF

size: NA
V: TRBV6-4
J: TRBJ2-7
CDR3: CAREGEPPYEQYF

size: many
V: TRBV27
J: TRBJ2-3
CDR3: CASSFLGLGSPTDTQYF

size: NA
V: TRBV15
J: TRBJ2-2
CDR3: CATSRDRRNTGELFF

size: few
V: TRBV11-1
J: TRBJ2-4
CDR3: CASSSSYAGGPEFGKNIQYF

size: many
V: TRBV24-1
J: TRBJ2-7
CDR3: CATKVPSYILHYSYEQYF

size: few
V: TRBV10-2
J: TRBJ2-2
CDR3: CASSDGTGYTGELFF

size: NA
V: TRBV27
J: TRBJ2-1
CDR3: CASSFLGGRGNEQFF